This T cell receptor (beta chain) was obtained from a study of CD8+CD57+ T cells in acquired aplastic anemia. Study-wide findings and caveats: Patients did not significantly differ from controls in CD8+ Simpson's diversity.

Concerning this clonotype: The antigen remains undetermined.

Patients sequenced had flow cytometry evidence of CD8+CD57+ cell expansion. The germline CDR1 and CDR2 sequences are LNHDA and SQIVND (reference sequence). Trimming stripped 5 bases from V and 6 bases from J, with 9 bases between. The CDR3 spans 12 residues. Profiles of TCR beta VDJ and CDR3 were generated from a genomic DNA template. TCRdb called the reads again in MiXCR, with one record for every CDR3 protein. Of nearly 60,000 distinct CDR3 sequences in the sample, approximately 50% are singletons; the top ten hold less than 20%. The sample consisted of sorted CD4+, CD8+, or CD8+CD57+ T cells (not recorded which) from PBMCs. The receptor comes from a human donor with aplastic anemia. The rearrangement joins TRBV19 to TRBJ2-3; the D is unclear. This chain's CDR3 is CASSVRDDTQYF. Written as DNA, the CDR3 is TGTGCCAGTAGTGTGAGAGATGATACGCAGTATTTT.